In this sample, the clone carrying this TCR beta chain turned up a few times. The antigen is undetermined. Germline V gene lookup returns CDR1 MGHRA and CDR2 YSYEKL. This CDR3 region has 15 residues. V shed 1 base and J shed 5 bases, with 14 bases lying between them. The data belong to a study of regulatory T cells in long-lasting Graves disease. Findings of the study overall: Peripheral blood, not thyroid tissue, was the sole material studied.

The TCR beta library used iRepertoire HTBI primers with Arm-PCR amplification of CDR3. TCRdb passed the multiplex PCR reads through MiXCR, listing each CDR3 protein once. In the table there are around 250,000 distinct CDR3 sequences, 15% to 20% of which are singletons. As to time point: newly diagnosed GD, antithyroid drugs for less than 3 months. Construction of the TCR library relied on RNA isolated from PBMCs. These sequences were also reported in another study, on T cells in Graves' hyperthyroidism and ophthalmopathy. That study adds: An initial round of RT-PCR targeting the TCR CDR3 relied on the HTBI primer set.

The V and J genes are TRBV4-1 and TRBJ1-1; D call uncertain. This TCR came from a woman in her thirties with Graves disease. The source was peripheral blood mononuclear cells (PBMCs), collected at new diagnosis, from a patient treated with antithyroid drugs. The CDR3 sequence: CASSQVSQGYTEAFF. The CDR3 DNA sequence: TGCGCCAGCAGCCAAGTAAGCCAAGGGTATACTGAAGCTTTCTTT.